This T cell receptor beta chain appears in the sequencing data of a study of cytomegalovirus exposure and HLA in healthy donors. General study findings and limits: Reportedly, cytomegalovirus status was diagnosed with high sensitivity and specificity.

Of note for this clone: Its antigen remains unidentified.

The PCR was carried out with 60 Vbeta primers and 13 Jbeta primers. Sequencing used immunoSEQ multiplex PCR; TCRdb keeps in-frame clones, though not all of them. The sample lists some 130,000 clones, around four fifths occurring once. Donors in the study were healthy people who gave bone marrow. CDR3 length: 16 residues. Between the trimmed V and J ends, which lost 0 bases and 7 bases, there was a span of 15 bases. Germline V gene data show CDR1 as MGHRA and CDR2 as YSYEKL. The sequencing sample was made of PBMCs. The receptor was derived from a man aged 30 to 39 in good health. The rearrangement joins TRBV4-1 to TRBJ1-4; D might be TRBD1 (5 bases). As DNA, the CDR3 is TGCGCCAGCAGCCAAGATTGGCGGGGCTGGGGTGAAAAACTGTTTTTT. This encodes CASSQDWRGWGEKLFF.